These 22 T cell receptor beta chains came from one sample sequenced in a study of technical replicates of blood from a handful of donors. Sequencing was performed with immunoSEQ multiplex PCR; in TCRdb, only in-frame clones are kept and a portion is missing. The sample lists over 85,000 clones; around 94% were seen once. The sample consisted of T cells isolated from PBMCs. These receptors all come from a human donor in good health.

The J gene is TRBJ2-2, the V gene TRBV2; 11 bases fit TRBD2. Germline CDR1 and CDR2: SNHLY and FYNNEI. Trimming removed 4 bases from V and 1 base from J; junction bases left unmatched: 8. The CDR3 is 18 residues long. CDR3 residues: CASSVPSGGPKNTGELFF. The DNA of the CDR3 is TGTGCCAGCAGTGTTCCTAGCGGGGGGCCAAAGAACACCGGGGAGCTGTTTTTT.

This clone was seen only once. The V gene is TRBV9, the J gene TRBJ1-1; TRBD1 might be the D (6 bases). Germline-derived CDR1 and CDR2 are SGDLS and YYNGEE. The CDR3 is 16 residues long. Trimming took off 0 bases at V and 5 bases at J, with 17 bases between the two ends. The CDR3 DNA is TGTGCCAGCAGCGTAGCTCCCGGGCTAGGGGGTACTGAAGCTTTCTTT. Protein: CASSVAPGLGGTEAFF. The full variable domain, in which reference TRBV9 and TRBJ1-1 provide the parts outside the CDR3, is DSGVTQTPKHLITATGQRVTLRCSPRSGDLSVYWYQQSLDQGLQFLIQYYNGEERAKGNILERFSAQQFPDLHSELNLSSLELGDSALYFCASSVAPGLGGTEAFFGQGTRLTVV.

This chain joins TRBV19 and TRBJ2-2; the match to TRBD2 covers 7 bases. Germline V gene data show CDR1 as LNHDA and CDR2 as SQIVND (reference sequence). Trimming took 7 bases from V and 1 from J; bases not matched to a gene: 3. This CDR3 has 14 residues. CDR3 DNA: TGTGCCAGTAAAGTAGCGGGGAACACCGGGGAGCTGTTTTTT. Translating gives CASKVAGNTGELFF. Full variable domain (missing parts from reference TRBV19 and TRBJ2-2): DGGITQSPKYLFRKEGQNVTLSCEQNLNHDAMYWYRQDPGQGLRLIYYSQIVNDFQKGDIAEGYSVSREKKESFPLTVTSAQKNPTAFYLCASKVAGNTGELFFGEGSRLTVL.

V is TRBV28 and J is TRBJ1-3; 7 nucleotides align to TRBD1. The CDR3 is made up of 15 amino acids. Germline lookup yields CDR1 MDHEN and CDR2 SYDVKM. The V and J ends lost 4 bases and 0 bases, in that order; junction bases with no gene match: 3. The CDR3 nucleotides are TGTGCCAGCAGTTCGGGACAGTTCTCTGGAAACACCATATATTTT. This sequence encodes CASSSGQFSGNTIYF.

This clone was seen once. The chain joins TRBV7-5 to TRBJ1-4; the DNA was not used to check the table's D call, TRBD1. TRBV7-5 counts as a pseudogene. CDR3 length: 15 amino acids. The CDR3 here is CVRSTSGQSNEKLFF. The CDR3 coding sequence is TGTGTCAGAAGCACATCGGGACAGAGTAATGAAAAACTGTTTTTT.

The chain employs TRBV7-8 and TRBJ2-1, with 12 bases matching TRBD2. The CDR3 runs to 15 residues. V gave up 5 bases and J gave up 5 bases; unmatched junction bases: 4. CDR1 is SGHVS, CDR2 FQNEAQ, per germline. CDR3 sequence reads: CASSTRLAGDNEQFF. CDR3 DNA: TGTGCCAGCAGCACCCGACTAGCGGGAGACAATGAGCAGTTCTTC. Supplemented by reference TRBV7-8 and TRBJ2-1, the full variable domain reads GAGVSQSPRYKVAKRGQDVALRCDPISGHVSLFWYQQALGQGPEFLTYFQNEAQLDKSGLPSDRFFAERPEGSVSTLKIQRTQQEDSAVYLCASSTRLAGDNEQFFGPGTRLTVL.

The chain has TRBV2 and TRBJ2-7; possibly TRBD2 for D (6 bases). The V gene lost 6 bases and the J gene lost 4 bases, with 16 bases spanning the gap. The germline CDR1 and CDR2 sequences are SNHLY and FYNNEI. This CDR3 region has 14 residues. This CDR3 reads CASSRDWRTYEQYF. The CDR3 DNA is TGTGCCAGCAGCCGGGACTGGCGTACGTACGAGCAGTACTTC.

The chain carries TRBV4-2 and TRBJ1-4; 8 bases agree with TRBD1. Germline V lookup: CDR1 LGHNA, CDR2 YNFKEQ. V lost 3 bases and J lost 11; bases outside the gene matches: 8. The CDR3 contains 14 residues. As DNA, the CDR3 is TGTGCCAGCAGCCAGCAAGGACAGGGACGGAAACTGTTTTTT. Translating it yields CASSQQGQGRKLFF.

With regard to this clone: One end of the junction fails to match germline, which may point to a read error. The chain has TRBV7-7 and TRBJ2-2; TRBD2 is a possible D gene (5 bases). Germline assignment: CDR1 SSHAT and CDR2 FNYEAQ (reference sequence). This CDR3 comprises 16 residues. Written as DNA, the CDR3 is TGTGCTAGCAGCCCAAGCCCGGGGTCGAACACCGGGGAGCTGTTTTTT. Translated, it gives CASSPSPGSNTGELFF.

The V call is TRBV18, the J call TRBJ2-3; 9 positions agree with TRBD2. The CDR3 spans 15 residues. J was trimmed by 3 bases and V by 3 bases; bases with no gene match: 4. Germline CDR1 and CDR2: KGHSH and LQKENI. CDR3 sequence (DNA): TGTGCCAGCTCACCGGCGGGAGGGCCGACAGATACGCAGTATTTT. Translation gives CASSPAGGPTDTQYF. The variable domain in full, completed from reference TRBV18 and TRBJ2-3, reads NAGVMQNPRHLVRRRGQEARLRCSPMKGHSHVYWYRQLPEEGLKFMVYLQKENIIDESGMPKERFSAEFPKEGPSILRIQQVVRGDSAAYFCASSPAGGPTDTQYFGPGTRLTVL.

The V gene is TRBV6-5, the J gene TRBJ1-1, with D uncertain. The ends were cut back, 4 bases at V and 4 bases at J, with 16 bases in the middle. The CDR3 runs 15 residues. Germline lookup yields CDR1 MNHEY and CDR2 SVGAGI. The CDR3 nucleotides read TGTGCCAGCAGTTTACAGCTGTCCTCACTCACTGAAGCTTTCTTT. This translates into CASSLQLSSLTEAFF.

This clone came up once. The chain links TRBV11-3 to TRBJ2-5; 8 bases align to TRBD1. Trimming cost V 5 bases and J 1 base; bases outside gene matches: 9. There are 16 residues in the CDR3. Germline assignment: CDR1 SGHNT and CDR2 YENEEA. CDR3 in DNA: TGTGCCAGCAGCCGACGCAGGGGGCGCCCCCAAGAGACCCAGTACTTC. It encodes CASSRRRGRPQETQYF. Filled out from reference TRBV11-3 and TRBJ2-5, the complete variable domain reads EAGVVQSPRYKIIEKKQPVAFWCNPISGHNTLYWYLQNLGQGPELLIRYENEEAVDDSQLPKDRFSAERLKGVDSTLKIQPAELGDSAVYLCASSRRRGRPQETQYFGPGTRLLVL.

In this sample, this clone turned up a few times. This chain joins TRBV6-5 and TRBJ1-1; 7 positions agree with TRBD1. There are 15 residues in the CDR3. Losses at the gene ends were 6 bases for V and 5 bases for J; bases not matched to a gene: 12. Germline V gene sequence: CDR1 MNHEY, CDR2 SVGAGI. CDR3 residues: CASRHEGQLGTEAFF. CDR3 bases: TGTGCCAGCAGACACGAGGGACAGTTGGGTACTGAAGCTTTCTTT.

J is TRBJ2-4 and V is TRBV2; D possibly corresponds to TRBD1 (5 bases). Germline-derived CDR1 and CDR2 are SNHLY and FYNNEI. The CDR3 length is 13 residues. Trimming took off 1 base at V and 16 bases at J, with 17 bases between the two ends. In DNA, the CDR3 is TGTGCCAGCAGTGAAGAAGGGGTGGCTATAGGATACTTC. This sequence encodes CASSEEGVAIGYF.

The chain has TRBV10-1 and TRBJ2-1; 12 bases fit TRBD2. In germline, CDR1 is WNHNN, CDR2 SYGVQD (reference sequence). The V gene end was trimmed by 8 bases and the J gene end by 9 bases; junction bases not matched to a gene: 5. This CDR3 is built from 13 residues. CDR3 bases: TGCGCCAGCCCTAGCGGGGGGGCAGGTGAGCAGTTCTTC. Translated, it gives CASPSGGAGEQFF.

The V and J genes are TRBV30 and TRBJ2-7, with a weak D call TRBD2 (6 bases). CDR1 and CDR2 from the germline V gene are GTSNPN and SVGIG (reference sequence). Trimming removed 1 base at V and 1 base at J, with 11 bases between. This CDR3 is built from 14 residues. The chain's CDR3 is CAWSGPSDSYEQYF. The CDR3 DNA is TGTGCCTGGAGTGGCCCTAGCGATTCCTACGAGCAGTACTTC.

The V gene is TRBV28, the J gene TRBJ1-3; D ambiguous. Deletions cut 3 bases from V and 2 bases from J, with 8 bases between. The CDR3 runs 14 residues. Per germline, CDR1 MDHEN and CDR2 SYDVKM. Written as DNA, the CDR3 is TGTGCCAGCAGTTTTGAGGGTCCTGGAAACACCATATATTTT. Its protein product is CASSFEGPGNTIYF.

V is TRBV28 and J is TRBJ2-5, with 11 bases identical to TRBD2. This CDR3 is 15 amino acids long. The V gene's germline CDR1 is MDHEN and CDR2 SYDVKM. With V trimmed by 7 bases and J by 2 bases, 6 bases remained unmatched. The CDR3 here is CASTPRLAGQETQYF. The CDR3 DNA reads TGTGCCAGCACTCCCCGACTAGCGGGGCAAGAGACCCAGTACTTC. The full variable domain, its missing parts supplied by reference TRBV28 and TRBJ2-5, is DVKVTQSSRYLVKRTGEKVFLECVQDMDHENMFWYRQDPGLGLRLIYFSYDVKMKEKGDIPEGYSVSREKKERFSLILESASTNQTSMYLCASTPRLAGQETQYFGPGTRLLVL.

This chain joins TRBV5-1 and TRBJ2-6, with 8 bases aligning to TRBD2. The V segment lost 5 bases and the J segment 0 bases; nucleotides outside the gene matches: 19. CDR3 length: 21 amino acids. The germline CDR1 and CDR2 sequences are SGHRS and YFSETQ. CDR3 in DNA: TGCGCCAGCAGGGGCCGTCGATCTAGCGGGTCACTGAGCTCTGGGGCCAACGTCCTGACTTTC. As protein: CASRGRRSSGSLSSGANVLTF.

The chain links TRBV9 to TRBJ1-2; 7 positions match TRBD1. The V and J ends lost 3 bases and 8 bases, in that order; junction bases with no gene match: 7. This CDR3 is built from 13 residues. The germline V gene has CDR1 SGDLS and CDR2 YYNGEE. The CDR3 region has the DNA TGTGCCAGCAGCGGATTACAGGGACAGGGCTACACCTTC. Protein product: CASSGLQGQGYTF.

This rearrangement joins TRBV19 to TRBJ2-6; D might be TRBD2 (5 bases). Germline CDR1 is LNHDA and CDR2 is SQIVND (reference sequence). CDR3 length equals 16 residues. Trimming cost V 4 bases and J 0 bases, with 10 bases left between them. Written as DNA, the CDR3 is TGTGCCAGTAGTAGACCGGACTTCTCTGGGGCCAACGTCCTGACTTTC. Translation gives CASSRPDFSGANVLTF.

The chain uses TRBV7-9 and TRBJ2-3, with D maybe TRBD2 (5 bases). Germline V lookup: CDR1 SEHNR, CDR2 FQNEAQ (reference sequence). The CDR3 spans 17 residues. V was pared by 2 bases and J by 3 bases, with 18 bases between. DNA for the CDR3: TGTGCCAGCAGCTTAACGGCTTCAGCGGTGGGAACAGATACGCAGTATTTT. The encoded protein is CASSLTASAVGTDTQYF.